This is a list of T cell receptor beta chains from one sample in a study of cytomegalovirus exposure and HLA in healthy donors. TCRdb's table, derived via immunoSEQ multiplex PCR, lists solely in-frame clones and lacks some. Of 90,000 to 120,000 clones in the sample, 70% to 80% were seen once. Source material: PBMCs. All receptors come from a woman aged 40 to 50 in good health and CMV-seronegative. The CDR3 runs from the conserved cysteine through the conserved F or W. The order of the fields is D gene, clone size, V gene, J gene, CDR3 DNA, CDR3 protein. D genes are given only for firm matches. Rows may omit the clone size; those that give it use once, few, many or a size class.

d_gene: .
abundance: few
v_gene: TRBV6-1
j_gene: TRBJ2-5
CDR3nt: TGTGCCAGCAGTGTTGCGGTACGAGGAGAGACCCAGTACTTC
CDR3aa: CASSVAVRGETQYF

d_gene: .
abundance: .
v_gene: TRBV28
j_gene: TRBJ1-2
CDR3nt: TGTGCCAGCAGTGGGCACAGAGATTATGGCTACACCTTC
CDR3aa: CASSGHRDYGYTF

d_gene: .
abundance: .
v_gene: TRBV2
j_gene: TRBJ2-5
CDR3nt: TGTGCCAGCGACTTGGGCGGGGTGCAAGAGACCCAGTACTTC
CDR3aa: CASDLGGVQETQYF

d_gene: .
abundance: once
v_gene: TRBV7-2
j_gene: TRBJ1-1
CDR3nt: TGTGCCAGCAGCTTAGGGGGGGACACTGAAGCTTTCTTT
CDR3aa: CASSLGGDTEAFF

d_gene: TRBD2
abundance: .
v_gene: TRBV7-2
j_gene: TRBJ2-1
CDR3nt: TGTGCCAGCAGCTTTACTAGCGGTGGGACGTACAATGAGCAGTTCTTC
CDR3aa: CASSFTSGGTYNEQFF

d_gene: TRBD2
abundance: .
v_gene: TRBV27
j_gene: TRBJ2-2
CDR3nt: TGTGCCAGCAGTTTAACCCCTGGGAGGGCGAACACCGGGGAGCTGTTTTTT
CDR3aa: CASSLTPGRANTGELFF

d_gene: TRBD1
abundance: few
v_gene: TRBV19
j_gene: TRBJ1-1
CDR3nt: TGTGCCAGTAGTATAGTACAGGGGAGGGAAGCTTTCTTT
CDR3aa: CASSIVQGREAFF

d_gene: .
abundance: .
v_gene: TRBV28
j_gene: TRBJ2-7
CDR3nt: TGTGCCAGCAGTTTCACAGGGAGGGCTATAGGGGAGCAGTACTTC
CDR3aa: CASSFTGRAIGEQYF

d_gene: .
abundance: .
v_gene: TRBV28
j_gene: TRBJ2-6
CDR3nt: TGTGCCAGCAGTTTGGTCCGGAGCTCTGGGGCCAACGTCCTGACTTTC
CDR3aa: CASSLVRSSGANVLTF

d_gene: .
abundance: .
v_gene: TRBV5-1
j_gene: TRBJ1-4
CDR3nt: TGCGCCAGCAGCCAGGGACTCGGGGTAAATGAAAAACTGTTTTTT
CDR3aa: CASSQGLGVNEKLFF

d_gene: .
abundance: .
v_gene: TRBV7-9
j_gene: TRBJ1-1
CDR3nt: TGTGCCAGCAGGCAACGGACTATGAACACTGAAGCTTTCTTT
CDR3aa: CASRQRTMNTEAFF

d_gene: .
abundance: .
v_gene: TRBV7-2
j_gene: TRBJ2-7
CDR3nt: TGTGCCAGCAGCTTCACAGGGTCCTACGAGCAGTACTTC
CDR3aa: CASSFTGSYEQYF

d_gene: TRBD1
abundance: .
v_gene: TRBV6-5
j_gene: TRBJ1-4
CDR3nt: TGTGCCAGCAGTTACGACAGGGGAGGTGATGAAAAACTGTTTTTT
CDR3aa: CASSYDRGGDEKLFF

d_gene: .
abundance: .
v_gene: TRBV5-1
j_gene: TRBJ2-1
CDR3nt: TGCGCCAGCAGCTTGGCCTTAGAGGGCAATGAGCAGTTCTTC
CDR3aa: CASSLALEGNEQFF

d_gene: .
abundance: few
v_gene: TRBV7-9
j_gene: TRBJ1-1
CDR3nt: TGTGCCAGCAGCCCAGGGTCTACGCACACTGAAGCTTTCTTT
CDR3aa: CASSPGSTHTEAFF

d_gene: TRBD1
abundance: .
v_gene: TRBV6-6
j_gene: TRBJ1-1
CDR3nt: TGTGCCAGCAGACCCCGGGACAGGGCTCGGACCACTGAAGCTTTCTTT
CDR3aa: CASRPRDRARTTEAFF

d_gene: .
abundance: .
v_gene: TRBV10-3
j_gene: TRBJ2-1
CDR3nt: TGTGCCATCAGTGTCCTGGGGGGTGAGCAGTTCTTC
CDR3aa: CAISVLGGEQFF

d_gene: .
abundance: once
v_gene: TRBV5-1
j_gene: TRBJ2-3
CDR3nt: TGCGCCAGCAGCTTGTTAGTAGCGGAGGGTACAGATACGCAGTATTTT
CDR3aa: CASSLLVAEGTDTQYF

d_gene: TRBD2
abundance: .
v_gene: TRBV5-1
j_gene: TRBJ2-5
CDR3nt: TGCGCCAGCAGCTTGGTTCTAGCGGGGGTTAACCAAGAGACCCAGTACTTC
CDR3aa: CASSLVLAGVNQETQYF

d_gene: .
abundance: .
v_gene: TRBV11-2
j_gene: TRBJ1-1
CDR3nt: TGTGCCAGCAGCTTCTTCTCGGACAGAAACACTGAAGCTTTCTTT
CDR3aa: CASSFFSDRNTEAFF

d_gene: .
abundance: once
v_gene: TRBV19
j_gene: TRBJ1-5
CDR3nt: TGTGCCAGTAGTATGGAGGGCGGCAATCAGCCCCAGCATTTT
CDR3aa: CASSMEGGNQPQHF

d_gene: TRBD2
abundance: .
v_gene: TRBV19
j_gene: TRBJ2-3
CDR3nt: TGTGCCAGTAGTCCTAGGAGGGCGGGGGGGTTCGCAGATACGCAGTATTTT
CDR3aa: CASSPRRAGGFADTQYF

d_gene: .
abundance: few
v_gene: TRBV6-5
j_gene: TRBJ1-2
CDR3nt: TGTGCCAGCAGCGACACTCCCAGAGCTAACTATGGCTACACCTTC
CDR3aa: CASSDTPRANYGYTF

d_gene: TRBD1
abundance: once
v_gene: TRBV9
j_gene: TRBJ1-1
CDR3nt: TGTGCCAGCAGTGTTGGAGGGGGCCGCCTGCTTTCCATGAACACTGAAGCTTTCTTT
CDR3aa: CASSVGGGRLLSMNTEAFF

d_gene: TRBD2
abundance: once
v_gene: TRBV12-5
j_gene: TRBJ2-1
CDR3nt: TGTGCTAGTAGACTAGCGGGAGAAGATGAGCAGTTCTTC
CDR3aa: CASRLAGEDEQFF

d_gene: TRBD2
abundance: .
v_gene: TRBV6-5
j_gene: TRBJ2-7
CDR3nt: TGTGCCAGCAGTTACTCTAGCGGGACACCCGGCTACGAGCAGTACTTC
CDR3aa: CASSYSSGTPGYEQYF

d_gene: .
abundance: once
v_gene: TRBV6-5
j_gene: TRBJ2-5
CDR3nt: TGTGCCAGCAGTTACTCGGACCCCAGCGGAGAGACCCAGTACTTC
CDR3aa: CASSYSDPSGETQYF

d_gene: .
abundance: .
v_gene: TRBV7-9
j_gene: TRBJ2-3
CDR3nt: TGTGCCAGCAGCTTAGGGGCCACAGATACGCAGTATTTT
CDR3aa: CASSLGATDTQYF

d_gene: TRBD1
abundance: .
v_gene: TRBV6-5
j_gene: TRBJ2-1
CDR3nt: TGTGCCAGCAGTCGGACAGGGAACCATGAGCAGTTCTTC
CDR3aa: CASSRTGNHEQFF

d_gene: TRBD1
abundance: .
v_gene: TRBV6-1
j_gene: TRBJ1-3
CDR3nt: TGTGCCAGCAGTTGGACAGGACAAAGTGGAAACACCATATATTTT
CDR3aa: CASSWTGQSGNTIYF

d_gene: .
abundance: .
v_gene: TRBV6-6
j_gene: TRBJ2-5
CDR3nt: TGTGCCAGCAGCCAACTAGAGGGAGAGACCCAGTACTTC
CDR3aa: CASSQLEGETQYF

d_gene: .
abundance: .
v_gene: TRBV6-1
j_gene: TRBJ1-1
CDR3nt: TGTGCCAGCAATCGCAGGGGTAGGTTAAACACTGAAGCTTTCTTT
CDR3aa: CASNRRGRLNTEAFF

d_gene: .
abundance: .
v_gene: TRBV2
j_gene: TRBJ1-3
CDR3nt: TGTGCCAGCAGTGATTCTAGCCTCTCTGGAAACACCATATATTTT
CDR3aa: CASSDSSLSGNTIYF